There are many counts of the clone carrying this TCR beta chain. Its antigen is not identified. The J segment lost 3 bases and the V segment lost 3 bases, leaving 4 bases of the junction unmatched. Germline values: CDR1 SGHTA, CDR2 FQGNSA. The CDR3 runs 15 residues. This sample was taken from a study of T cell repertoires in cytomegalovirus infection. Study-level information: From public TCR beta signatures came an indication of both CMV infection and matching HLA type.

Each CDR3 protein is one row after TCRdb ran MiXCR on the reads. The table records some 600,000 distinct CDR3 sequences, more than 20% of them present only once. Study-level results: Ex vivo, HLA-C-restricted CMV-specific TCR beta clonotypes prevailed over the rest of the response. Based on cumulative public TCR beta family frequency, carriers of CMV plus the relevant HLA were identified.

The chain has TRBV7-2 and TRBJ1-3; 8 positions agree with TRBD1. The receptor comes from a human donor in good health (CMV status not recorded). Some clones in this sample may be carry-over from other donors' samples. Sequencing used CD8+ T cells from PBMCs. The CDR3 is CASSFDRGGGNTIYF. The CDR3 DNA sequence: TGTGCCAGCAGCTTTGACAGGGGAGGTGGAAACACCATATATTTT.